This TCR beta chain was identified during a study of blood T cell repertoires in COVID-19. About the research overall: Samples of COVID-19 (acute and convalescent) were obtained from the United States, Italy and Spain.

TCRdb keeps only in-frame clones here, not all; method: immunoSEQ multiplex PCR. The repertoire consists of about 270,000 clones, with less than 85% occurring once and the leading ten covering roughly 3.1%. The V end was cut by 4 bases, the J end by 4 bases, with 14 bases between. This CDR3 has 14 residues. Germline loops: CDR1 LGHDT, CDR2 YNNKEL (reference sequence). This sequence was found in a woman aged 18-29 years with acute or convalescent COVID-19. The specimen was peripheral blood. The chain links TRBV3-1 (or the pseudogene TRBV3-2) to TRBJ2-7; the D is unclear. CDR3 amino acids: CASSLITLGYEQYF. The CDR3 region has the DNA TGTGCCAGCAGCCTAATCACACTCGGGTACGAGCAGTACTTC.